This T cell receptor beta chain was identified during a study of CD8+CD57+ T cells in acquired aplastic anemia. Study summary: Recorded DNA amounts for sorted CD4+ and CD8+ cells had an average of approximately 3 ug.

CDR1 and CDR2 (germline): SNHLY, FYNNEI. V lost 5 bases and J lost 1, with 14 bases in between. The CDR3 extends over 15 amino acids. General observations from the study: Patients and controls shared around 30 CD8+ CDR3 sequences. Researchers reported that CD8+ Simpson's diversity was not significantly different in patients versus controls.

About this clonotype: The antigen remains undetermined.

The TCR beta profiling, which covered VDJ combination and CDR3 sequence, was carried out using genomic DNA as the template. From the reads, TCRdb called clonotypes with MiXCR, one entry per CDR3 protein. The table records about 210,000 distinct CDR3 sequences, 30% to 40% of them present only once. The sequenced material came from sorted CD4+, CD8+, or CD8+CD57+ T cells (not recorded which) from PBMCs. This chain connects TRBV2 to TRBJ1-1; D remains ambiguous. This TCR was sampled from a human donor in good health, serving as a control. The chain's CDR3 is CASSPSPTGNTEAFF. The CDR3 region has the DNA TGTGCCAGCAGTCCCTCCCCGACGGGGAACACTGAAGCTTTCTTT.